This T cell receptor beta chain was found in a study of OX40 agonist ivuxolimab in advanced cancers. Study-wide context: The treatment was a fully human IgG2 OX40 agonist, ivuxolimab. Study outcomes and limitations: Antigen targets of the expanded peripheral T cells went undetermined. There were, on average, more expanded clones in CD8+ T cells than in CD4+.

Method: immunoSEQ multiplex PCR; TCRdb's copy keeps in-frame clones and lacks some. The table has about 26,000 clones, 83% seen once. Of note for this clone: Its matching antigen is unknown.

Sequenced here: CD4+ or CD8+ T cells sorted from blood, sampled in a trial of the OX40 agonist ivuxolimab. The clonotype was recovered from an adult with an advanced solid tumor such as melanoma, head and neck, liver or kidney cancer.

The CDR3 nucleotides read TGTGCCAGTAGTATAGATGGGCAGGGCTACGAGCAGTACTTC. It encodes CASSIDGQGYEQYF. The chain joins TRBV19 to TRBJ2-7, with D perhaps matching TRBD1 (5 bases). V lost 0 bases and J lost 3, with 9 bases in between. The CDR3 length is 14 residues. Germline CDR1 LNHDA, CDR2 SQIVND (reference sequence).